Listed here are 12 T cell receptor beta chains from one sample, sequenced in a study of identical twins. From the 5' RACE reads, TCRdb called clonotypes with MiXCR, one entry per CDR3 protein. This table holds some 730,000 distinct CDR3 sequences, about 20% found once. The same data also went into a second study, on T cells expressing NK-cell markers.

Sequencing was carried out using PBMCs. These receptors were taken from a woman aged 18-30 years in good health.

This clonotype was seen repeatedly, ten times or more. The chain uses TRBV12-3 or TRBV12-4 and TRBJ2-1; D gene uncertain. Trimming pared 0 bases from V and 7 bases from J, leaving 7 bases between. CDR3 length equals 13 residues. The CDR3 sequence is CASSLALMNEQFF. DNA of the CDR3: TGTGCCAGCAGTTTAGCGCTTATGAATGAGCAGTTCTTC.

V gene TRBV15 combines with J gene TRBJ2-7; a weak D match, TRBD2 (7 bases). The CDR3 length is 13 residues. Germline lookup yields CDR1 LNHNV and CDR2 YYDKDF (reference sequence). The V and J ends lost 9 bases and 4 bases respectively, with 16 bases between them. The CDR3 nucleotides are TGTGCCACGGGGGGGACAACTCTTTACGAGCAGTACTTC. It encodes CATGGTTLYEQYF.

The chain links TRBV7-2 to TRBJ2-7, with D uncertain. Deletions cut 5 bases from V and 6 bases from J, with 8 bases between. CDR1 is SGHTA, CDR2 FQGNSA, per germline. The CDR3 has 11 amino acids. CDR3 sequence (DNA): TGTGCCAGCAGCCTTAGCACCGAGCAGTACTTC. Translated, it gives CASSLSTEQYF.

This clonotype came up a few times. The chain uses TRBV9 and TRBJ2-1; 11 nucleotides align to TRBD1. The germline CDR1 and CDR2 sequences are SGDLS and YYNGEE. Losses at the gene ends were 8 bases for V and 6 bases for J; bases not matched to a gene: 4. The CDR3 length is 13 residues. In DNA, the CDR3 is TGTGCCAGTGGACAGGGGGCTGGCAATGAGCAGTTCTTC. This translates into CASGQGAGNEQFF.

This clonotype appeared a few times. The chain joins TRBV6-5 to TRBJ2-1; TRBD2 might be the D (5 bases). The CDR3 extends over 17 amino acids. Per germline, CDR1 MNHEY and CDR2 SVGAGI. The germline V and J ends were trimmed by 0 bases and 7 bases, with 19 bases remaining between them. The CDR3 DNA is TGTGCCAGCAGTTACTCGAGGCTAGCTCTCAAAGAGAATGAGCAGTTCTTC. This sequence encodes CASSYSRLALKENEQFF.

The rearrangement links TRBV12-3 or TRBV12-4 to TRBJ2-7; 11 bases agree with TRBD2. The CDR3 runs 14 residues. Trimming cost V 8 bases and J 6 bases; bases outside gene matches: 9. DNA for the CDR3: TGTGCCAGCTCTGTTAGCGGGAGGGCCGTCGAGCAGTACTTC. The encoded protein is CASSVSGRAVEQYF.

The CDR3 DNA reads TGTGCCAGCAGCCCCCTGGATCGGGACAGCTATGGCTACACCTTC. Residues: CASSPLDRDSYGYTF. The V and J genes are TRBV28 and TRBJ1-2, with TRBD1 matching 7 bases. This CDR3 is built from 15 residues. CDR1 is MDHEN and CDR2 is SYDVKM in the germline V gene. V dropped 6 bases and J dropped 4; count of bases not matched to a gene: 11.

This clonotype has only a few counts. The chain has TRBV20-1 and TRBJ1-5; maybe TRBD1 (6 bases). The CDR3 totals 14 residues. The V and J ends lost 2 bases and 4 bases respectively, with 12 bases between them. CDR1 and CDR2 from the germline V gene are DFQATT and SNEGSKA (reference sequence). The CDR3 here is CSARLGGANQPQHF. CDR3 in DNA: TGCAGTGCTAGATTGGGGGGCGCAAATCAGCCCCAGCATTTT.

A few counts support this clonotype. The chain combines TRBV6-2 or TRBV6-3 with TRBJ2-3; 8 bases align to TRBD2. CDR1 MNHEY and CDR2 SVGEGT come from the germline V gene. Germline trimming cut 10 bases from V and 2 bases from J; bases unmatched to any gene: 14. This CDR3 is 16 amino acids long. CDR3 sequence: CATGGARLGVTDTQYF. The CDR3 nucleotides are TGTGCCACCGGGGGGGCCAGGTTGGGAGTCACAGATACGCAGTATTTT.

CDR3 DNA sequence: TGTGCCAGCAGATCCGCAGGGGACACTGAAGCTTTCTTT. Protein product: CASRSAGDTEAFF. The chain recombines TRBV7-3 with TRBJ1-1; maybe TRBD1 (6 bases). Trimming shortened V by 6 bases and J by 3 bases, and 11 bases separated the two germline ends. The germline V gene encodes CDR1 SGHTA and CDR2 FQGTGA. The length of the CDR3 is 13 residues. Full variable domain (missing parts from reference TRBV7-3 and TRBJ1-1): GAGVSQTPSNKVTEKGKYVELRCDPISGHTALYWYRQSLGQGPEFLIYFQGTGAADDSGLPNDRFFAVRPEGSVSTLKIQRTERGDSAVYLCASRSAGDTEAFFGQGTRLTVV.

This clonotype occurred a few times. J is TRBJ2-1 and V is TRBV5-1; the D gene is possibly TRBD2 (6 bases). V lost 5 bases and J lost 1, with 16 bases in between. The CDR3 is 16 residues long. Germline-derived CDR1 and CDR2 are SGHRS and YFSETQ. CDR3 coding DNA: TGCGCCAGCAGACTCGGTCTAGCGCCATCCTACAATGAGCAGTTCTTC. Protein: CASRLGLAPSYNEQFF.

This clonotype came up a few times. The chain carries TRBV6-1 and TRBJ1-1, with D unresolved. The germline V gene has CDR1 MNHNS and CDR2 SASEGT. The CDR3 runs 14 residues. V lost 6 bases to trimming and J lost 1 base, with 12 bases between them. CDR3 bases: TGTGCCAGCAGCCACGGTCGGAGGAACACTGAAGCTTTCTTT. Protein: CASSHGRRNTEAFF.